Presented here are 9 T cell receptor beta chains from one specimen sequenced in a study of regulatory T cells in long-lasting Graves disease (dated by TCRdb to about 2021). Library preparation was by multiplex PCR. The sequencer was an Illumina HiSeq 4000. To build TCR beta libraries, CDR3 regions were amplified by Arm-PCR using iRepertoire HTBI primers. TCRdb ran its own pipeline on the public reads, namely fastp trimming at Q25 and MiXCR clone calling, and kept in-frame beta chains. Every entry covers one CDR3 protein and lists the most common genes and DNA from its rows. Recorded for this sample are over 500,000 distinct CDR3 sequences; around 16% of them occurred a single time. In total, the top ten clones hold more than 10% of the sample. Explained via the paper, the time point label denotes: newly diagnosed GD, antithyroid drugs for less than 3 months. For both TCR sequencing and RNA sequencing, RNA was extracted from PBMCs in TRIzol.

The same specimen was also included in a second study, on T cells in Graves' hyperthyroidism and ophthalmopathy.

This sample comprised peripheral blood mononuclear cells (PBMCs), obtained at new diagnosis, from a patient treated with antithyroid drugs. All receptors derive from a man between 18 and 29 years old with Graves disease. Donor details come from another sample of the same person, matched by shared clones.

This clonotype occurred many times. The chain couples TRBV2 to TRBJ1-5; D is perhaps TRBD1 (6 bases). This CDR3 region has 13 residues. Germline CDR1 reads SNHLY; CDR2 reads FYNNEI. With 6 bases removed from V and 4 bases from J, the gap between germline ends came to 10 bases. The CDR3 DNA follows: TGTGCCAGCAGCGGTGGACAGAATCAGCCCCAGCATTTT. This sequence encodes CASSGGQNQPQHF. The full variable domain, rest sourced from reference TRBV2 and TRBJ1-5, is EPEVTQTPSHQVTQMGQEVILRCVPISNHLYFYWYRQILGQKVEFLVSFYNNEISEKSEIFDDQFSVERPDGSNFTLKIRSTKLEDSAMYFCASSGGQNQPQHFGDGTRLSIL.

This chain connects TRBV5-4 to TRBJ2-4; TRBD2 agrees at 15 bases. CDR3 length: 16 amino acids. J lost 7 bases, V lost 4 bases, and 6 bases had no gene match. Germline V gene data show CDR1 as SGHNT and CDR2 as YYREEE (reference sequence). Here the CDR3 reads CASSARTSGRGNIQYF. Written as DNA, the CDR3 is TGTGCCAGCAGCGCAAGGACTAGCGGGAGGGGGAACATTCAGTACTTC.

At least ten counts were recorded for this clonotype. This sequence joins TRBV24-1 and TRBJ2-7, with 11 bases lining up with TRBD2. The CDR3 runs 22 residues. In germline, CDR1 is KGHDR, CDR2 SFDVKD. V trimming: 2 bases; J trimming: 3 bases; junction bases outside the gene matches: 23. The CDR3 here is CATSDWVTGKGRLAGGFYEQYF. In DNA, the CDR3 is TGTGCCACCAGTGATTGGGTGACAGGGAAAGGCCGGCTAGCGGGAGGTTTCTACGAGCAGTACTTC.

The gene calls are TRBV9 and TRBJ2-7; D gene uncertain. Trimming shortened V by 3 bases and J by 3 bases, and 19 bases separated the two germline ends. Germline V lookup: CDR1 SGDLS, CDR2 YYNGEE. The CDR3 is 16 amino acids. CDR3 amino acids: CASSDPEATQDYEQYF. In DNA, the CDR3 is TGTGCCAGCAGCGACCCTGAGGCTACCCAGGACTACGAGCAGTACTTC.

As concerns this clonotype: A much larger clone lies a single base off, so this may be a read error. The J gene is TRBJ1-5, the V gene TRBV28; possibly TRBD1 for D (6 bases). The CDR3 covers 17 residues. The germline CDR1 and CDR2 sequences are MDHEN and SYDVKM. The V gene lost 4 bases and the J gene lost 9 bases, with 25 bases spanning the gap. CDR3: CASSSPLLTGIGRPQHF. For the CDR3, the DNA is TGTGCCAGCAGTTCACCCCTCCTAACAGGGATAGGTCGGCCCCAGCATTTT.

In its sample, this clonotype was seen many times. The chain combines TRBV27 with TRBJ2-7, with 7 nucleotides matching TRBD1. Losses at the gene ends were 5 bases for V and 2 bases for J; bases not matched to a gene: 3. CDR1 is MNHEY, CDR2 SMNVEV, per germline (reference sequence). This CDR3 region has 13 residues. The CDR3 spells CASSPTGAYEQYF. The CDR3 nucleotides read TGTGCCAGCAGTCCCACAGGGGCCTACGAGCAGTACTTC.

The chain uses TRBV20-1 and TRBJ2-5; 9 nucleotides align to TRBD2. Unmatched junction bases numbered 4, after V lost 3 bases and J lost 5 bases. Germline-derived CDR1 and CDR2 are DFQATT and SNEGSKA (reference sequence). CDR3 length: 13 amino acids. The DNA for the CDR3 is TGCAGTGCTAGCCCCGGACTAGCGGAGACCCAGTACTTC. It yields the protein CSASPGLAETQYF.

This clonotype appeared once. The germline gene is not matched at one end of the junction; a read error may be the cause. This chain joins TRBV5-1 and TRBJ2-2; no clear D. The CDR3 is 16 residues long. The germline CDR1 and CDR2 sequences are SGHRS and YFSETQ. Here the CDR3 DNA reads TGTGCCAGCAGCGTAGGGCCGAACCTAAACACCGGGGAGCTGTTTTTT. This encodes CASSVGPNLNTGELFF.

This clonotype came up many times. This sequence joins TRBV3-1 and TRBJ2-1; TRBD1 aligns across 8 bases. The CDR3 is made up of 15 amino acids. V lost 2 bases to trimming and J lost 2 bases; unmatched junction nucleotides: 2. The germline gives CDR1 LGHDT, CDR2 YNNKEL (reference sequence). The CDR3 DNA reads as TGTGCCAGCAGCCAACTGGACAGGGCCTACAATGAGCAGTTCTTC. This translates into CASSQLDRAYNEQFF.